This T cell receptor beta chain was sequenced for a study of cytomegalovirus exposure and HLA in healthy donors. Study results and caveats: Later, an analysis showed that TCR beta chains associated with HLA were more clonally expanded than others that were equally common. It was fewer than 200 TCR beta chains that were listed as cytomegalovirus-associated. Later on, a genetic analysis was performed. It linked a missense variant in DCLRE1C with V- and J-gene trimming of TCR beta. In a later analysis, parvovirus B19, influenza, CMV and Epstein-Barr virus appeared linked to several top co-occurrence clusters.

Both 60 Vbeta primers and 13 Jbeta primers went into the PCR. Some clones are missing from TCRdb's copy, which holds only in-frame ones; the method was immunoSEQ multiplex PCR. This table has a few hundred thousand clones, around nine tenths appearing once. In the case of this clone: Antigen specificity is unknown.

This receptor was taken from a girl aged 2-10 years in good health and CMV-seronegative. Sequences were obtained from PBMCs.

CDR3 in amino acids: CAWSGIGSHSPLHF. The CDR3 bases are TGTGCCTGGAGTGGAATAGGGAGTCATTCACCCCTCCACTTT. The rearrangement links TRBV30 to TRBJ1-6; D gene uncertain. Trimming pared 1 base from V and 8 bases from J, leaving 12 bases between. Germline loops: CDR1 GTSNPN, CDR2 SVGIG (reference sequence). This CDR3 is 14 amino acids long.